This T cell receptor beta chain was retrieved from a study of OX40 agonist ivuxolimab in advanced cancers. For the study at large: Three patients responded partially, comprising one with hepatocellular carcinoma and two with cutaneous melanoma. Overall study findings and caveats: Part of the nonresponder group also had normalized T-cell clonal expansion that was low. Researchers report that CD8+ T cells had, on average, more expanded clones than CD4+.

Sequenced by immunoSEQ multiplex PCR; TCRdb stores in-frame clones only, minus some. The data contain roughly 64,000 clones, less than 95% of them seen just once; the ten biggest clones take up 5.2%. A note on this clone: Its antigen is undetermined.

This specimen was CD4+ or CD8+ T cells sorted from blood, taken in a trial of the OX40 agonist ivuxolimab. This clonotype was obtained from an adult with an advanced solid tumor such as melanoma, head and neck, liver or kidney cancer.

CDR3 coding DNA: TGTGCCAGCAGGGATACCGGGATGGACTCCTCTGGTACTGAAGCTTTCTTT. It codes for CASRDTGMDSSGTEAFF. The rearrangement links TRBV21-1 to TRBJ1-1. TRBV21-1 is flagged as a pseudogene. CDR3 length equals 17 residues.